Shown below are 27 T cell receptor beta chains from a single sample sequenced in a study of CD8+CD57+ T cells in acquired aplastic anemia (dated by TCRdb to about 2018). The instrument given in TCRdb is Illumina HiSeq 2000. Genomic DNA served as template for TCR beta VDJ combination and CDR3 sequence profiling. TCRdb redid the processing of the public reads, applying fastp at Q25 and MiXCR, and retained in-frame beta chains. Each entry is one CDR3 protein sequence, shown with its most common DNA and genes. The sample table contains some 220,000 distinct CDR3 sequences; only one count was recorded for 34% of them. Jointly, the top ten make up 0.95% to 1.2% of the sample. Sequencing input: sorted CD4+, CD8+, or CD8+CD57+ T cells (not recorded which) from PBMCs. These receptors were obtained from a human donor in good health, serving as a control.

On this clonotype itself: A read error may be the cause here, since a much bigger clone is one base away. The rearrangement links TRBV19 to TRBJ2-1, with TRBD2 as a possible D gene (7 bases). The CDR3 has 14 residues. Germline lookup yields CDR1 LNHDA and CDR2 SQIVND (reference sequence). Written as DNA, the CDR3 is TGTGCCAGTAGTAACGGGGGGCCGTACAATGAGCAGTCCTTC. Residues: CASSNGGPYNEQSF. The full variable domain, in which reference TRBV19 and TRBJ2-1 provide the parts outside the CDR3, is DGGITQSPKYLFRKEGQNVTLSCEQNLNHDAMYWYRQDPGQGLRLIYYSQIVNDFQKGDIAEGYSVSREKKESFPLTVTSAQKNPTAFYLCASSNGGPYNEQSFGPGTRLTVL.

About this clonotype: Possible read error: a much larger clone is one base away. This chain joins TRBV7-2 and TRBJ2-5; D is uncertain. V gave up 5 bases and J gave up 11 bases, with 12 bases separating them. This CDR3 is 11 amino acids long. Germline V gene sequence: CDR1 SGHTA, CDR2 FQGNSA. The CDR3: CASSRYNEQYF. CDR3 in DNA: TGTGCCAGCAGCCGCTACAATGAGCAGTACTTC.

This clonotype has at least ten counts. The chain couples TRBV7-3 to TRBJ1-2; 7 positions match TRBD1. Germline CDR1 reads SGHTA; CDR2 reads FQGTGA. The ends lost 0 bases at V and 9 bases at J; junction bases unmatched: 4. The CDR3 loop spans 13 amino acids. The CDR3 bases are TGTGCCAGCAGCTTAACGAGACAGGGAAGCTACACCTTC. Protein product: CASSLTRQGSYTF.

CDR3 region: CAISESKGSGEQFF. CDR3 sequence (DNA): TGTGCCATCAGTGAGTCGAAGGGTTCGGGTGAGCAGTTCTTC. V usage is TRBV10-3 and J usage is TRBJ2-1; D unresolved. This CDR3 has 14 residues. V was clipped by 0 bases and J by 9 bases, with 12 bases between them. Looked up from germline, CDR1 is ENHRY and CDR2 is SYGVKD.

The chain carries TRBV11-2 and TRBJ2-1; 10 bases agree with TRBD2. Germline CDR1 SGHAT, CDR2 FQNNGV. The CDR3 has 15 residues. The trim removed 4 bases at V and 10 bases at J, leaving 10 bases unmatched. The CDR3 nucleotides read TGTGCCAGCAGCTCGTTCCTAGCGGGAGTTGGGGAGCAGTTCTTC. Translating gives CASSSFLAGVGEQFF.

This clonotype was observed a handful of times. V is TRBV5-1 and J is TRBJ2-3, with unresolved D. The CDR3 length is 18 residues. V lost 0 bases to trimming and J lost 0 bases, with 17 bases between them. CDR1 is SGHRS, CDR2 YFSETQ, per germline. CDR3 residues: CASSLGLNLPSSTDTQYF. The CDR3 DNA is TGCGCCAGCAGCTTGGGTCTCAACCTACCTTCTAGCACAGATACGCAGTATTTT.

This clonotype was observed a few times. The V and J genes are TRBV19 and TRBJ2-1, with D hard to call. The ends were cut back, 4 bases at V and 0 bases at J, with 16 bases in the middle. The CDR3 has 17 amino acids. Germline V gives CDR1 LNHDA, CDR2 SQIVND (reference sequence). The CDR3 DNA is TGTGCCAGTAGTAATGTCGCCGGCGCGAGCTCCTACAATGAGCAGTTCTTC. It is translated as CASSNVAGASSYNEQFF.

This clonotype was picked up many times. This chain joins TRBV2 and TRBJ1-2; 7 bases align to TRBD1. J was trimmed by 4 bases and V by 6 bases; bases with no gene match: 5. This CDR3 comprises 13 residues. Germline lookup yields CDR1 SNHLY and CDR2 FYNNEI. The CDR3: CASSETGFYGYTF. Written as DNA, the CDR3 is TGTGCCAGCAGCGAGACAGGGTTCTATGGCTACACCTTC.

Many counts were recorded for this clonotype. The rearrangement uses TRBV20-1 and TRBJ1-4; D is ambiguous. Looked up from germline, CDR1 is DFQATT and CDR2 is SNEGSKA (reference sequence). With 7 bases removed from V and 4 bases from J, the gap between germline ends came to 10 bases. The length of the CDR3 is 12 residues. CDR3 in amino acids: CSVGPDNEKLFF. In DNA form, the CDR3 reads TGCAGTGTAGGACCCGATAATGAAAAACTGTTTTTT.

The chain is built from TRBV10-3 and TRBJ2-3, with 12 bases that match TRBD1. Germline CDR1 is ENHRY and CDR2 is SYGVKD. The CDR3 spans 15 residues. Trimming took 6 bases from V and 4 from J; bases not matched to a gene: 5. This CDR3 is CAIRPGQGAADTQYF. As DNA, the CDR3 is TGTGCCATCAGGCCGGGACAGGGGGCTGCAGATACGCAGTATTTT.

As regards this clonotype: Since a much larger clone is just one base distant, this may be a read error. The chain employs TRBV10-2 and TRBJ2-2, with D perhaps matching TRBD2 (5 bases). The CDR3 totals 15 residues. Trimming stripped 4 bases from V and 5 bases from J, with 14 bases between. Germline CDR1 reads WSHSY; CDR2 reads SAAADI. CDR3 coding DNA: TGCGCCAGCAGTGCTAGCAGGAGGCTTACCGGGGAGCTGTTTTTT. Encoded protein: CASSASRRLTGELFF.

About this clonotype: A read error may explain this, as a much larger clone is one base away. The final CDR3 position lacks the conserved phenylalanine or tryptophan, pointing to a likely read error. The chain joins TRBV19 to TRBJ1-2, with D tentatively TRBD1 (6 bases). CDR3 length equals 14 residues. Trimming cost V 6 bases and J 4 bases, with 15 bases left between them. CDR1 LNHDA and CDR2 SQIVND come from the germline V gene (reference sequence). The CDR3 nucleotides read TGTGCCAGTAGGACCCAGGGGAATAGCTATGGCTACACCTCC. Translating it yields CASRTQGNSYGYTS.

This clonotype was counted a few times. The junction departs from the called germline gene at one end, perhaps through a read error. This chain uses TRBV12-3 or TRBV12-4 with TRBJ1-1; D unresolved. CDR3 length equals 15 residues. DNA of the CDR3: TGTGCCAGCGGTTTTACCGGCTACAGGAACACTGAAGCTTTCTTT. Its translation is CASGFTGYRNTEAFF.

A few counts support this clonotype. V and J are TRBV3-1 and TRBJ1-1; weak D call: TRBD1 (5 bases). The germline V gene has CDR1 LGHDT and CDR2 YNNKEL (reference sequence). V was clipped by 3 bases and J by 6 bases, with 23 bases between them. This CDR3 comprises 17 residues. CDR3 sequence reads: CASSHTGVSGNNAEAFF. CDR3 sequence (DNA): TGTGCCAGCAGCCACACGGGGGTGTCCGGAAACAACGCTGAAGCTTTCTTT.

This clonotype was observed a single time. This sequence may be a read error, since a much larger clone differs from it by one base. The chain employs TRBV6-1 and TRBJ2-7; no clear D gene. From germline, CDR1 is MNHNS and CDR2 SASEGT. Trimming pared 7 bases from V and 0 bases from J, leaving 10 bases between. The CDR3 consists of 13 residues. The CDR3 bases are TGTGCCAGCACTACGGGCCGCTCCTACGAGCAGTACTTC. Translating it yields CASTTGRSYEQYF.

This clonotype was recorded at least ten times. CDR3 sequence reads: CATSDLAGELFF. In nucleotides, the CDR3 is TGTGCCACCAGTGATTTGGCCGGGGAGCTGTTTTTT. This chain connects TRBV24-1 to TRBJ2-2; no firm D call. This CDR3 is 12 amino acids long. V lost 0 bases, J lost 6 bases, and 1 base lay in between. CDR1 is KGHDR and CDR2 is SFDVKD in the germline V gene.

As for this clonotype: A much larger clone lies one base from this, so it may be a read error. The V call is TRBV20-1, the J call TRBJ2-1, with D perhaps matching TRBD2 (6 bases). This CDR3 has 14 amino acids. CDR1 is DFQATT, CDR2 SNEGSKA, per germline (reference sequence). The CDR3 region is CIAPSAAGYNEQFF. The CDR3 coding sequence is TGCATTGCTCCCTCAGCAGCGGGCTACAATGAGCAGTTCTTC.

As regards this clonotype: A much larger clone differs from this one at a single base, so this may be a read error. The chain uses TRBV20-1 and TRBJ2-3; TRBD1 might be the D (6 bases). The germline V gene has CDR1 DFQATT and CDR2 SNEGSKA (reference sequence). The CDR3 length is 13 residues. The CDR3 coding sequence is TGCGGTGCTAGAAAAACAGGGTTGGATACGCAGTATTTT. It encodes CGARKTGLDTQYF.

Concerning this clonotype: Given a much more abundant clone one base away, this may be a read error. The rearrangement joins TRBV19 to TRBJ2-7; D is unclear. Trimming pared 3 bases from V and 0 bases from J, leaving 9 bases between. The germline V gene has CDR1 LNHDA and CDR2 SQIVND (reference sequence). The length of the CDR3 is 14 residues. CDR3 nucleotides: TGTGCCAGTAGTATCACCGAGGACTCCTACGAGCAGTACTTC. Translated, it gives CASSITEDSYEQYF.

This clonotype has more than one count but fewer than ten. The rearrangement links TRBV30 to TRBJ2-1; 15 nucleotides match TRBD2. The CDR3 extends over 15 amino acids. V was pared by 1 base and J by 8 bases, with 3 bases of the junction left unmatched. The germline V gene has CDR1 GTSNPN and CDR2 SVGIG (reference sequence). For the CDR3, the DNA is TGTGCCTGGAGTGGGACTAGCGGGAGGGCCTATGAGCAGTTCTTC. It specifies CAWSGTSGRAYEQFF.

This chain joins TRBV25-1 and TRBJ2-2; D not certain. This CDR3 comprises 14 residues. Trimming removed 7 bases from V and 8 bases from J, with 17 bases in between. The germline CDR1 and CDR2 sequences are MGHDK and SYGVNS. CDR3 sequence reads: CASNAQGTRGELFF. CDR3 DNA sequence: TGTGCCAGCAACGCGCAAGGTACCCGTGGGGAGCTGTTTTTT.

This chain uses TRBV29-1 with TRBJ2-7, with 7 bases aligning to TRBD1. Germline values: CDR1 SQVTM, CDR2 ANQGSEA. After removal of 3 bases from V and 6 bases from J, the junction contained 5 bases not matched to a gene. CDR3 length equals 12 residues. The DNA of the CDR3 is TGCAGCGTTGAGTGGACAGGCCGCGAGCAGTACTTC. Protein product: CSVEWTGREQYF.

This clonotype has just one count. The rearrangement links TRBV7-3 to TRBJ2-7, with D unresolved. The length of the CDR3 is 13 residues. V lost 5 bases to trimming and J lost 5 bases, with 13 bases between them. The germline CDR1 and CDR2 sequences are SGHTA and FQGTGA. The CDR3 coding sequence is TGTGCCAGCAGCCTTATAGGGATGCACGAGCAGTACTTC. Its translation is CASSLIGMHEQYF.

Details on this clonotype: At one end, the junction sequence differs from germline, possibly due to a read error. This chain links TRBV6-1 with TRBJ2-3, with TRBD2 matching 9 bases. CDR1 is MNHNS and CDR2 is SASEGT in the germline V gene. This CDR3 has 15 residues. CDR3 bases: TGTGCCAGCAGTGAACTAGCGGGGAGCACAGATACGCCGTATTTT. As protein: CASSELAGSTDTPYF.

This clonotype was detected only once. A much larger clone lies a single base off, so this may be a read error. This chain links TRBV5-1 with TRBJ2-7, with TRBD1 as a possible D gene (6 bases). The CDR3 totals 14 residues. Germline V gene sequence: CDR1 SGHRS, CDR2 YFSETQ. V was cut by 5 bases and J by 5 bases, with 17 bases left in between. CDR3 coding DNA: TGCGCCAGCAGAACAGGGTGTATCCTCGACGAGCAGTACTTC. Its translation: CASRTGCILDEQYF.

J is TRBJ1-6 and V is TRBV27, with 8 bases aligning to TRBD1. The CDR3 contains 16 residues. J was trimmed by 7 bases and V by 5 bases; bases with no gene match: 10. Germline assignment: CDR1 MNHEY and CDR2 SMNVEV (reference sequence). The CDR3 coding sequence is TGTGCCAGCAGTGACGAAGGGACAGGCCAAAATTCACCCCTCCACTTT. The encoded protein is CASSDEGTGQNSPLHF.

This clonotype was counted ten times or more. The J gene is TRBJ2-7, the V gene TRBV12-3 or TRBV12-4; 9 bases align to TRBD1. The CDR3 spans 17 residues. V gave up 3 bases and J gave up 4 bases; unmatched junction bases: 13. The CDR3 region is CASSLDRPDRGRYEQYF. The CDR3 DNA sequence: TGTGCCAGCAGTTTGGATCGGCCCGACAGGGGGAGATACGAGCAGTACTTC.